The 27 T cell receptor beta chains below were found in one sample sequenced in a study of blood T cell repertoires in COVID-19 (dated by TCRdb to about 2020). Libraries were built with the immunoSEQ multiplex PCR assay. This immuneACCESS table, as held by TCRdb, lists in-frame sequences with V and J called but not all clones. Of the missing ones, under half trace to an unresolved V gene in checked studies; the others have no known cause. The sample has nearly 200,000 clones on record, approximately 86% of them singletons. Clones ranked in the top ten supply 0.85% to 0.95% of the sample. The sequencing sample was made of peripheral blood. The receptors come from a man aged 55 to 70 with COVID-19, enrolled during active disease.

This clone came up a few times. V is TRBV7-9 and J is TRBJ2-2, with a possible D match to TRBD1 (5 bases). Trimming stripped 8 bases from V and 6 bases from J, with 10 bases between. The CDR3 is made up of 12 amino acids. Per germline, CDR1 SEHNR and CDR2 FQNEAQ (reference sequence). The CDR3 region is CASLGQSGELFF. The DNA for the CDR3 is TGTGCCAGCTTAGGACAATCCGGGGAGCTGTTTTTT.

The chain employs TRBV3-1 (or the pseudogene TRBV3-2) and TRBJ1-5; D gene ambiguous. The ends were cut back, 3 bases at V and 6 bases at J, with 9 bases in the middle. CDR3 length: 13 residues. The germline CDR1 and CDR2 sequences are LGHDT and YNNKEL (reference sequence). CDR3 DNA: TGTGCCAGCAGCCACGGTCGGGGTCAGCCCCAGCATTTT. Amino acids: CASSHGRGQPQHF.

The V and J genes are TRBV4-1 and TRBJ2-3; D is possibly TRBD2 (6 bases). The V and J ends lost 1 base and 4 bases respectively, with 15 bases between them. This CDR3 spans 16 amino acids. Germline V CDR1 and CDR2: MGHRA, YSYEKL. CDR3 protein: CASSQVGLQVSDTQYF. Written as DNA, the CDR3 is TGCGCCAGCAGCCAAGTGGGACTTCAGGTTTCAGATACGCAGTATTTT.

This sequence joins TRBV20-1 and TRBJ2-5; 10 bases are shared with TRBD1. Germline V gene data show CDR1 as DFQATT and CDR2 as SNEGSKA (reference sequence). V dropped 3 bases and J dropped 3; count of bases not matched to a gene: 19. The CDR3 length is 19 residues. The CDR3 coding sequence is TGCAGTGCTAGTTACCCCCCCGAGACAGGGGGCGCGAGGGAAGAGACCCAGTACTTC. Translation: CSASYPPETGGAREETQYF.

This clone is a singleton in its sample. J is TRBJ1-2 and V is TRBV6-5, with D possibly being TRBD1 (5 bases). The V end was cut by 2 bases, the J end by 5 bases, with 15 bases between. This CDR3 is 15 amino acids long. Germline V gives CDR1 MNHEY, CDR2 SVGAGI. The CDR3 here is CASSYVKRGGYGYTF. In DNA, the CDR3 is TGTGCCAGCAGTTACGTTAAAAGGGGAGGTTATGGCTACACCTTC.

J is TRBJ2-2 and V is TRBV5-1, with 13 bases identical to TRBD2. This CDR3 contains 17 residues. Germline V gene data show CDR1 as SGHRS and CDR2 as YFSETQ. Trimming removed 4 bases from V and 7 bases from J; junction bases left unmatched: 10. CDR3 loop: CASSHGLAGVGGGELFF. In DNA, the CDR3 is TGCGCCAGCAGCCATGGACTAGCGGGAGTCGGTGGCGGGGAGCTGTTTTTT.

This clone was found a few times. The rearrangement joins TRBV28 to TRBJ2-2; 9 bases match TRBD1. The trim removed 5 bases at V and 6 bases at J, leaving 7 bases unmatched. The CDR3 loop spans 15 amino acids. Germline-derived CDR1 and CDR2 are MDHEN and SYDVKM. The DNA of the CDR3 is TGTGCCAGCAGTCCCGGGACAGGGAATCCCGGGGAGCTGTTTTTT. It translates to CASSPGTGNPGELFF.

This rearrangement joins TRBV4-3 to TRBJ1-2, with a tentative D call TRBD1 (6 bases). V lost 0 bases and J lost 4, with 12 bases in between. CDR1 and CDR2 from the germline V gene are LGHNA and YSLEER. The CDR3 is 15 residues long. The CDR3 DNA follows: TGCGCCAGCAGCCAAGAGTTCTGGGACACCTATGGCTACACCTTC. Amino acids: CASSQEFWDTYGYTF.

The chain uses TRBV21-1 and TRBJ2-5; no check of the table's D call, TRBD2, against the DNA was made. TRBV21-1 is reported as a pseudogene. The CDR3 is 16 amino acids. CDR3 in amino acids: CASSKALREGRKTQYF. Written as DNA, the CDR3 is TGTGCCAGCAGCAAAGCCCTCAGGGAGGGTAGGAAGACCCAGTACTTC.

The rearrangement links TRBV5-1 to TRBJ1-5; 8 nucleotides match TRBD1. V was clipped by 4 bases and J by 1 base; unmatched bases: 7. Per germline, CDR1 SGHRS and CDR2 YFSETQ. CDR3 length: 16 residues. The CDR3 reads CASSLGTGDSNQPQHF. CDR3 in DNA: TGCGCCAGCAGCCTCGGGACAGGAGACAGCAATCAGCCCCAGCATTTT.

CDR3 residues: CASSLDRGYEQYF. CDR3 DNA: TGTGCCAGCAGCTTGGACAGGGGCTACGAGCAGTACTTC. The chain recombines TRBV7-2 with TRBJ2-7; 9 bases match TRBD1. This CDR3 contains 13 residues. V shed 3 bases, J shed 3 bases, and the junction held 0 bases outside the gene matches. The germline V gene has CDR1 SGHTA and CDR2 FQGNSA.

DNA for the CDR3: TGTGCCAGCAGTGTAGACAGGGGAACCTACGAGCAGTACTTC. Amino acid sequence: CASSVDRGTYEQYF. The rearrangement joins TRBV2 to TRBJ2-7; 8 bases align to TRBD1. J lost 2 bases, V lost 4 bases, and 4 bases had no gene match. Germline V gene data show CDR1 as SNHLY and CDR2 as FYNNEI. This CDR3 spans 14 amino acids.

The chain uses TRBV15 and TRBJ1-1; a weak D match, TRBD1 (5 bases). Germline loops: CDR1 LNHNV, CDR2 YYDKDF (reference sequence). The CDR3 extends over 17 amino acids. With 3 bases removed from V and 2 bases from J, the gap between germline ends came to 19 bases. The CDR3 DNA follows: TGTGCCACCAGCAGCGCCCGGGGGAGGGGTGGTAACACTGAAGCTTTCTTT. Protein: CATSSARGRGGNTEAFF. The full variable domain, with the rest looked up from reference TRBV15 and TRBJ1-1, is DAMVIQNPRYQVTQFGKPVTLSCSQTLNHNVMYWYQQKSSQAPKLLFHYYDKDFNNEADTPDNFQSRRPNTSFCFLDIRSPGLGDTAMYLCATSSARGRGGNTEAFFGQGTRLTVV.

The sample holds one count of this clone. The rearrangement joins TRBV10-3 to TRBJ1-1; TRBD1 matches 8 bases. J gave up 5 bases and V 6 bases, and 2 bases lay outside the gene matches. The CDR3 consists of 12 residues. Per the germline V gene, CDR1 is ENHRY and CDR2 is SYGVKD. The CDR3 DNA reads TGTGCCATCAGGGACAGGGTGACTGAAGCTTTCTTT. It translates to CAIRDRVTEAFF.

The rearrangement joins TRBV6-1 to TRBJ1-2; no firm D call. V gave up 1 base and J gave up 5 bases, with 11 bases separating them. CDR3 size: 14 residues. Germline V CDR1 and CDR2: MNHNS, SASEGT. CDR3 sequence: CASSEVGSGYGYTF. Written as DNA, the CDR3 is TGTGCCAGCAGTGAAGTGGGCAGCGGGTATGGCTACACCTTC.

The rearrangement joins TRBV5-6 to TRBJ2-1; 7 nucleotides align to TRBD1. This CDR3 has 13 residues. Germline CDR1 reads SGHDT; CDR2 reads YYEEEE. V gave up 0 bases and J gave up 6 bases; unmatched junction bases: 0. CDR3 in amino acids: CASSLAGGNEQFF. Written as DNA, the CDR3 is TGTGCCAGCAGCTTGGCAGGGGGCAATGAGCAGTTCTTC.

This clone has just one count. CDR3 in DNA: TGTGCCAGCAGCTTGGTCGGGGTAGCTTTCTTT. Residues: CASSLVGVAFF. This chain joins TRBV5-8 and TRBJ1-1; D remains ambiguous. Germline V gives CDR1 SGHTS, CDR2 YDEGEE. CDR3 length equals 11 residues. Trimming pared 0 bases from V and 10 bases from J, leaving 7 bases between.

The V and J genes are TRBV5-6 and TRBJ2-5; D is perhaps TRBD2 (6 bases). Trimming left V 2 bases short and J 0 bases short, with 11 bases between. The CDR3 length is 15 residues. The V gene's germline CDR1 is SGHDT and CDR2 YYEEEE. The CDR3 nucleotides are TGTGCCAGCAGCTTATTCGGAGGGGACCAAGAGACCCAGTACTTC. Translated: CASSLFGGDQETQYF. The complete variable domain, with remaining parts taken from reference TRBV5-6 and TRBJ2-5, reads DAGVTQSPTHLIKTRGQQVTLRCSPKSGHDTVSWYQQALGQGPQFIFQYYEEEERQRGNFPDRFSGHQFPNYSSELNVNALLLGDSALYLCASSLFGGDQETQYFGPGTRLLVL.

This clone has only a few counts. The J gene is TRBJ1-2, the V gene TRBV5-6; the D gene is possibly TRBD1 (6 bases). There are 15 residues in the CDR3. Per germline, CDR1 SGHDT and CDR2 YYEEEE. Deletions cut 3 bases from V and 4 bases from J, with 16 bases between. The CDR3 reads CASSSYRENGYGYTF. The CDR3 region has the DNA TGTGCCAGCAGCTCGTACAGGGAAAATGGCTATGGCTACACCTTC.

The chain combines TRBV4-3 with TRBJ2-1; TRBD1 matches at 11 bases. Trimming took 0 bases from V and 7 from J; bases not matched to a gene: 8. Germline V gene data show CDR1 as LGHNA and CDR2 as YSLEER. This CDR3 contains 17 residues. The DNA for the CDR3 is TGCGCCAGCAGCCAAGAAACCGGGACAGGGGGGTTGAATGAGCAGTTCTTC. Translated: CASSQETGTGGLNEQFF.

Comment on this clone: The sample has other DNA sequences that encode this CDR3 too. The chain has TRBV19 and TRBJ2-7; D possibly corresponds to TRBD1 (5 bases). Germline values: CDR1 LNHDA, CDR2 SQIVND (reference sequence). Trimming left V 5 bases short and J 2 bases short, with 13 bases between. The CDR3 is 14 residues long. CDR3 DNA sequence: TGTGCCAGTAGTTTGGGCCAGGGCCCCTACGAGCAGTACTTC. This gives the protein CASSLGQGPYEQYF.

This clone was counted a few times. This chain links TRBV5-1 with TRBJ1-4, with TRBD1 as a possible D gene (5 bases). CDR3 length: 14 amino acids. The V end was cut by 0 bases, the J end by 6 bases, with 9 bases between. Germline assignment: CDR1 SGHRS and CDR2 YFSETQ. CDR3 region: CASSLARADEKLFF. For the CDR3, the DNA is TGCGCCAGCAGCTTGGCCAGGGCGGATGAAAAACTGTTTTTT. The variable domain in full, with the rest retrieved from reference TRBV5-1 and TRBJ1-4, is KAGVTQTPRYLIKTRGQQVTLSCSPISGHRSVSWYQQTPGQGLQFLFEYFSETQRNKGNFPGRFSGRQFSNSRSEMNVSTLELGDSALYLCASSLARADEKLFFGSGTQLSVL.

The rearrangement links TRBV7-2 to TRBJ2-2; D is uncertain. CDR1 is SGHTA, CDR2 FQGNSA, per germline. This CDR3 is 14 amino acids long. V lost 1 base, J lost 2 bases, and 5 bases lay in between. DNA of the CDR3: TGTGCCAGCAGCTTAGAGAGAAACACCGGGGAGCTGTTTTTT. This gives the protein CASSLERNTGELFF.

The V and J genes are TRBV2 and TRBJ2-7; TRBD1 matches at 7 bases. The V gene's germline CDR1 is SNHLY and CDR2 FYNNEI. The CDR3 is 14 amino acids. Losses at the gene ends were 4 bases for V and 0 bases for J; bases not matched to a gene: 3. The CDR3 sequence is CASSGWDSSYEQYF. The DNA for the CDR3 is TGTGCCAGCAGTGGATGGGACAGCTCCTACGAGCAGTACTTC.

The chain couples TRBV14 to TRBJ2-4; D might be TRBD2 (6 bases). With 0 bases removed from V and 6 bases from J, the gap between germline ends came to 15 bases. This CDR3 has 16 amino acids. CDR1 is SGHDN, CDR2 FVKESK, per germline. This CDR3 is CASSQDRRDPSNIQYF. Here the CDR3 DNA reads TGTGCCAGCAGCCAAGATAGGCGGGACCCTTCAAACATTCAGTACTTC.

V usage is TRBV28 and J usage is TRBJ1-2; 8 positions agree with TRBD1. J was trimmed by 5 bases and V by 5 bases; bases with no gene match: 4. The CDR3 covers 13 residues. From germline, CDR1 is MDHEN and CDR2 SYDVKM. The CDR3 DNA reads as TGTGCCAGCAGTCAGGGGGCGCTGTATGGCTACACCTTC. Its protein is CASSQGALYGYTF.

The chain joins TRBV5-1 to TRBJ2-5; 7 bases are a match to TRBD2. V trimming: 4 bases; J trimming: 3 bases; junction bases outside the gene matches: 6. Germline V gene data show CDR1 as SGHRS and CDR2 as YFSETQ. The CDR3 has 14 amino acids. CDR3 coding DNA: TGCGCCAGCAGCCGGGGGGACGGCAAAGAGACCCAGTACTTC. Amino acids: CASSRGDGKETQYF.